This TCR beta chain was sequenced for a study of cytomegalovirus exposure and HLA in healthy donors. General study findings and limits: TCR beta V- and J-gene trimming was later associated with a missense DCLRE1C variant. Donors were assumed by presence/absence analyses to have roughly uniform sequencing depth.

In germline, CDR1 is SGHVS, CDR2 FQNEAQ. The CDR3 is 16 residues long. V was shortened by 2 bases and J by 4 bases, with 16 bases between the two germline ends. With respect to this clone: Its antigen is unidentified.

Use of 60 Vbeta and 13 Jbeta primers characterized the PCR. Measured with immunoSEQ multiplex PCR; TCRdb has only the in-frame clones, and not every one. Reported are roughly 73,000 clones; the ten largest clones contain roughly an eighth. This chain links TRBV7-8 with TRBJ2-3; a weak D match, TRBD1 (6 bases). The sequencing sample was made of PBMCs. The sequence came from a man between 45 and 60 years old in good health and CMV-seropositive. In nucleotides, the CDR3 is TGTGCCAGCAGCTTACCGACAGGACGGTCAGCAGATACGCAGTATTTT. Translated: CASSLPTGRSADTQYF.